This T cell receptor beta chain was sequenced in a study of vaccination and CD4 T cells after COVID-19. Study-wide results and caveats: Vaccine-specific clones in convalescent patients were spike mono-reactive in 304 of 307 cases.

Researchers used the Oncomine TCR Beta short-read assay to sequence DNA from cultured CD4+ T cells. One entry per CDR3 protein results from TCRdb running MiXCR on the PCR reads. This table has almost 7,500 distinct CDR3 sequences, less than 85% appearing once. Regarding treatment: roughly ten-day PBMC culture with coronavirus spike peptide pools or control peptides (ViraFEST assay). Alongside 8 to 10 IU/ml IL-2 and roughly 10 ug/ml peptide pools, PBMCs were cultured at a few million per well. Concerning this clonotype: Its antigen is undetermined.

The CDR3 extends over 13 amino acids. Trimming took 1 base from V and 7 from J, leaving 8 bases between them. From germline, CDR1 is SGHVS and CDR2 FQNEAQ. The specimen sequenced was CD4+ T cells from blood, cultured in vitro. This clonotype was sampled from a human donor who had recovered from COVID-19. The rearrangement joins TRBV7-8 to TRBJ1-5; D gene ambiguous. CDR3 sequence (DNA): TGTGCCAGCAGCTTAGAGCGCGGACAGCCCCAGCATTTT. Translating it yields CASSLERGQPQHF.